The T cell receptor (beta chain) described here comes from a study of cytomegalovirus exposure and HLA in healthy donors. Assay used: immunoSEQ multiplex PCR; TCRdb lists only in-frame clones, some missing. Of around 75,000 clones listed, 85% are singletons. The V gene lost 3 bases and the J gene lost 2 bases, with 6 bases spanning the gap. CDR1 and CDR2 (germline): MNHNS, SASEGT. CDR3 length: 13 residues. With respect to this clone: Its antigen is unknown.

General study results and limits: According to a subsequent analysis, TCR clusters identified in the first cohort showed a tendency to co-occur across the 110 or so validation repertoires. The authors enumerated some 160 TCR beta chains as linked to cytomegalovirus.

The specimen was PBMCs. This receptor was identified in a man aged 25 to 40 in good health and CMV-seronegative. The chain links TRBV6-1 to TRBJ2-3; D might be TRBD2 (5 bases). The CDR3 coding sequence is TGTGCCAGCAGTGAGGGAGTCACAGATACGCAGTATTTT. It codes for CASSEGVTDTQYF.